The 7 T cell receptor beta chains reported below all come from one sample, sequenced in a study of T cells expressing NK-cell markers. TCRdb processed the 5' RACE reads again and assigns one entry to each CDR3 protein, with no DNA. Here the sample table reports about 140,000 distinct CDR3 sequences. The source material was blood T cells: a sorted CD56 or NKG2C T cell subset, CD4+ or CD8+ T cells, or bulk PBMC T cells (not recorded which). The receptor set was obtained from a man between 18 and 35 years old in good health.

V is TRBV7-9 and J is TRBJ2-7; the D call from TCRdb, TRBD1, cannot be confirmed without DNA. CDR1 SEHNR and CDR2 FQNEAQ come from the germline V gene (reference sequence). The CDR3 is made up of 15 amino acids. The CDR3 is CASSAPGGSSYEQYF.

The chain uses TRBV12-3 or TRBV12-4 and TRBJ1-3; TCRdb's D gene call, TRBD1, goes unchecked for lack of DNA. The CDR3 is 16 amino acids. CDR3 loop: CASSSSPDISGNTIYF.

This chain links TRBV6-5 with TRBJ1-1. Germline loops: CDR1 MNHEY, CDR2 SVGAGI. CDR3 length: 14 amino acids. The CDR3: CASSYLGPNTEAFF.

The rearrangement joins TRBV11-2 to TRBJ1-3; TCRdb returns TRBD1, unconfirmable since there is no DNA. Germline V gene sequence: CDR1 SGHAT, CDR2 FQNNGV. This CDR3 contains 14 residues. The CDR3 protein is CASSFPGAGNTIYF.

The CDR3 protein is CASSLPPVRIDTQYF. This chain joins TRBV7-9 and TRBJ2-3; TCRdb's D gene call, TRBD1, goes unchecked for lack of DNA. This CDR3 comprises 15 residues. The germline gives CDR1 SEHNR, CDR2 FQNEAQ (reference sequence).

This chain links TRBV19 with TRBJ1-3; TCRdb lists TRBD1, though no DNA is available to test this call. Germline-derived CDR1 and CDR2 are LNHDA and SQIVND (reference sequence). The CDR3 totals 15 residues. This CDR3 reads CASSIWGSTGNTIYF.

V is TRBV24-1 and J is TRBJ1-1; TCRdb gives TRBD1 as the D gene, but with no DNA this cannot be confirmed. Germline V gene lookup returns CDR1 KGHDR and CDR2 SFDVKD. The CDR3 contains 14 residues. The CDR3 here is CATTASDKNTEAFF.